This record looks at one T cell receptor beta chain sequence and its context. Its antigen is not yet known. Base quality data are lacking; no much larger clone is found one base away. Looking up the germline V gene yields CDR1 SGHTA and CDR2 FQGTGA. There are 15 amino acids in the CDR3, from cysteine to phenylalanine inclusive. Only CDR3 DNA remains: 45 bases, in frame from the first base. V is cut by 4 bases and J by 2 bases, and the space between the germline ends is 11 bases. The data were obtained in a study of blood T cell repertoires in COVID-19 (TCRdb year 2020). Study-wide context: Samples covering the acute and convalescent phases of COVID-19 were provided by collaborators in the United States, Italy and Spain. The material from the prospective study consisted of cDNA or gDNA derived from T cells, B-cell-depleted T cells, or PBMCs. Subjects who had been exposed to COVID-19, were actively infected with it, or had recovered from it provided the deeply sampled blood TCRbeta repertoires that made up the dataset. The repertoires were made available in a free public database intended to serve as a resource for research on the immune response to SARS-CoV-2. Samples came from the ongoing ImmuneRACE study (first 160 participants) plus 1,254 subjects from 6 global collaborators. The sample metadata nearly always contained a de-identified subject ID, COVID-19 status, age in years and sex. Where available, HLA class I and class II types were taken from metadata supplied by the sample provider and were not determined by assay-based typing. Overall results and qualifications from the work: The amount of clinical and demographic metadata varied by source and participant and was provided uncurated.

Participants in the prospective study were enrolled through a virtual design, were aged about 18 to 90 years, and lived in roughly 26 United States geographic areas. In the prospective study, cohorts were assigned on the basis of participant-reported clinical history obtained from a screening survey and a study questionnaire. Each participant in the prospective study had whole blood, serum and a nasopharyngeal or oropharyngeal swab collected by mobile phlebotomists. Additional blood draws and questionnaires over an approximately 2-month period could optionally be provided by prospective study participants. Blood samples from the prospective study were shipped frozen or at room temperature prior to DNA extraction. The immunoSEQ Assay, a bias-controlled multiplex PCR, was used to amplify TCRbeta CDR3 regions from genomic DNA. Concerning the study's data processing: The number of nucleated cells in each sample was estimated from the amplification of reference gene primers within the assay. To quantify the absolute abundance of each unique TCRbeta CDR3 rearrangement, sequence reads were collapsed and filtered. Productive Simpson clonality was computed per sample as the square root of Simpson's diversity index over productive rearrangements. TCRdb retrieved this table from immuneACCESS and kept in-frame rearrangements only. Not all clones are present; in checked studies, unresolved V genes account for under half, and no reason is known for the remainder. V and J calls and clone size are given by that table; D and trimming were obtained from the DNA. The sample table records approximately 250,000 clones; approximately 89% of these occur just once. In total, the top ten clones hold about 1.2% of the sample.

The source is a middle-aged woman with acute COVID-19. Recombination connected TRBV7-3 to TRBJ2-2; no D gene can be assigned with confidence. The specimen was PBMCs or T cells enriched from blood (not recorded which). CDR3 region: CASSYNMANTGELFF. The nucleotides read TGTGCCAGCAGCTATAATATGGCTAACACCGGGGAGCTGTTTTTT.